The 17 T cell receptor beta chains given below trace back to one sample, sequenced in a study of T-cell memory formation after mild COVID-19. TCRdb called the 5' RACE reads again in MiXCR, with one record for every CDR3 protein. The sample carries roughly 190,000 distinct CDR3 sequences, roughly a tenth recorded once. The sequencing sample was made of PBMCs or a T cell subset sorted from them (not recorded which). The receptors were sampled from a man in his late teens or twenties who had mild COVID-19 (a few samples of this study predate the infection). Cell type and time point are not known.

This clonotype was counted only a few times. V is TRBV2 and J is TRBJ2-2, with D tentatively TRBD1 (5 bases). This CDR3 spans 15 amino acids. Trimming removed 2 bases at V and 3 bases at J, with 10 bases between. Germline CDR1 SNHLY, CDR2 FYNNEI. DNA of the CDR3: TGTGCCAGCAGTGAAAGTGGCAGGGACACCGGGGAGCTGTTTTTT. It codes for CASSESGRDTGELFF.

This clonotype was detected a few times. This chain joins TRBV4-3 and TRBJ1-5, with 10 positions matching TRBD1. The CDR3 extends over 15 amino acids. The germline gives CDR1 LGHNA, CDR2 YSLEER. With V trimmed by 2 bases and J by 5 bases, 3 bases remained unmatched. The CDR3 sequence: CASSQPGTGDQPQHF. The CDR3 bases are TGCGCCAGCAGCCAACCCGGGACAGGGGATCAGCCCCAGCATTTT.

The chain has TRBV20-1 and TRBJ1-3; no reliable D call. The CDR3 has 16 residues. V shed 0 bases and J shed 0 bases, with 12 bases lying between them. Germline V gives CDR1 DFQATT, CDR2 SNEGSKA (reference sequence). CDR3 DNA sequence: TGCAGTGCTAGAGATCTGCGACGGAACTCTGGAAACACCATATATTTT. Translating gives CSARDLRRNSGNTIYF.

This clonotype was counted a few times. The chain employs TRBV20-1 and TRBJ2-5, with 12 bases fitting TRBD2. This CDR3 comprises 15 residues. V lost 3 bases, J lost 3 bases, and 5 bases stayed unmatched. Per the germline V gene, CDR1 is DFQATT and CDR2 is SNEGSKA (reference sequence). The CDR3, as DNA: TGCAGTGCTAGGCTGGGACTAGCGGGCAAAGAGACCCAGTACTTC. Encoded protein: CSARLGLAGKETQYF.

This clonotype has just a few counts. The chain employs TRBV7-9 and TRBJ1-4; 7 bases line up with TRBD1. V trimming: 9 bases; J trimming: 8 bases; junction bases outside the gene matches: 15. Germline CDR1 is SEHNR and CDR2 is FQNEAQ (reference sequence). This CDR3 is 15 amino acids long. For the CDR3, the DNA is TGTGCCAGTTTTCACGGTGGACAGACAGGGGAAAAACTGTTTTTT. It codes for CASFHGGQTGEKLFF.

The V gene is TRBV11-2, the J gene TRBJ1-1; unclear D gene. The CDR3 runs to 14 residues. Looked up from germline, CDR1 is SGHAT and CDR2 is FQNNGV. V was shortened by 3 bases and J by 1 base, with 9 bases between the two germline ends. CDR3: CASSFVRRNTEAFF. CDR3 in DNA: TGTGCCAGCAGCTTTGTTCGCCGGAACACTGAAGCTTTCTTT.

This clonotype was found a few times. The CDR3 DNA sequence: TGTGCCAGCAGCCCCACCGCGGGGGGGCGAACCGGGGAGCTGTTTTTT. This encodes CASSPTAGGRTGELFF. The chain employs TRBV4-2 and TRBJ2-2, with 9 bases matching TRBD2. Germline V CDR1 and CDR2: LGHNA, YNFKEQ. The CDR3 extends over 16 amino acids. Unmatched junction bases numbered 8, after V lost 4 bases and J lost 5 bases.

This clonotype was observed a handful of times. V usage is TRBV5-1 and J usage is TRBJ1-2; tentative D call: TRBD1 (5 bases). Trimming took 5 bases from V and 4 from J, leaving 9 bases between them. The CDR3 contains 12 residues. Germline-derived CDR1 and CDR2 are SGHRS and YFSETQ. The CDR3 DNA follows: TGCGCCAGCAGTGACAGAGTCTATGGCTACACCTTC. Protein sequence: CASSDRVYGYTF.

This chain joins TRBV6-2 or TRBV6-3 and TRBJ2-1; 9 bases are a match to TRBD2. This CDR3 is built from 16 residues. Germline CDR1 MNHEY, CDR2 SVGEGT. V lost 2 bases and J lost 2; bases outside the gene matches: 4. The DNA of the CDR3 is TGTGCCAGCAGTTACAATGCGGGGGGGCCCTACAATGAGCAGTTCTTC. Protein product: CASSYNAGGPYNEQFF.

This clonotype was seen a handful of times. This chain uses TRBV5-1 with TRBJ2-5; 12 nucleotides align to TRBD2. Germline V lookup: CDR1 SGHRS, CDR2 YFSETQ. This CDR3 is built from 16 residues. J gave up 2 bases and V 4 bases, and 6 bases lay outside the gene matches. CDR3: CASSIEGTSGQETQYF. The CDR3 DNA follows: TGCGCCAGCAGCATCGAGGGGACTAGCGGGCAAGAGACCCAGTACTTC.

The chain joins TRBV7-9 to TRBJ2-2, with TRBD1 matching over 12 bases. This CDR3 region has 16 residues. J was trimmed by 8 bases and V by 5 bases; bases with no gene match: 9. Germline V gene lookup returns CDR1 SEHNR and CDR2 FQNEAQ (reference sequence). For the CDR3, the DNA is TGTGCCAGCAGCCAACCGGGACAGGGGGCAGAGGGGGAGCTGTTTTTT. Amino acid sequence: CASSQPGQGAEGELFF.

The genes are TRBV30 and TRBJ1-2; D perhaps matches TRBD1 (5 bases). V was cut by 0 bases and J by 7 bases, with 15 bases left in between. Germline CDR1 is GTSNPN and CDR2 is SVGIG (reference sequence). The CDR3 consists of 14 residues. The CDR3 loop is CAWSVQALRGGYTF. As DNA, the CDR3 is TGTGCCTGGAGTGTACAGGCGCTAAGGGGTGGCTACACCTTC. Using reference TRBV30 and TRBJ1-2 for the parts outside the CDR3, the full variable domain is SQTIHQWPATLVQPVGSPLSLECTVEGTSNPNLYWYRQAAGRGLQLLFYSVGIGQISSEVPQNLSASRPQDRQFILSSKKLLLSDSGFYLCAWSVQALRGGYTFGSGTRLTVV.

This clonotype came up a few times. Here the CDR3 DNA reads TGCGCCAGCAGCCCGGTTGGGACGGTGAACACTGAAGCTTTCTTT. Translation: CASSPVGTVNTEAFF. The V gene is TRBV4-1, the J gene TRBJ1-1; possibly TRBD1 for D (5 bases). This CDR3 spans 15 amino acids. V dropped 4 bases and J dropped 0 bases, with 12 bases sitting between them. CDR1 is MGHRA and CDR2 is YSYEKL in the germline V gene.

This chain links TRBV15 with TRBJ1-2; D is unresolved. The germline gives CDR1 LNHNV, CDR2 YYDKDF (reference sequence). With 0 bases removed from V and 4 bases from J, the gap between germline ends came to 12 bases. This CDR3 comprises 15 residues. CDR3 region: CATSREGKWGYGYTF. The DNA for the CDR3 is TGTGCCACCAGCAGAGAAGGGAAGTGGGGCTATGGCTACACCTTC.

The V gene is TRBV24-1, the J gene TRBJ1-2; D is ambiguous. V lost 2 bases and J lost 5, with 11 bases in between. Germline V gene data show CDR1 as KGHDR and CDR2 as SFDVKD. The CDR3 length is 14 residues. The CDR3 DNA sequence: TGTGCCACCAGTGATTCTGCCAAGGCGTATGGCTACACCTTC. It specifies CATSDSAKAYGYTF.

This clonotype was detected many times. One junction end does not reproduce the germline sequence, and a read error may be involved. The chain employs TRBV7-8 and TRBJ2-7; possible D gene TRBD1, 5 bases. This CDR3 has 12 residues. The germline V gene has CDR1 SGHVS and CDR2 FQNEAQ. The CDR3 sequence: CASRLDSYEQYF. The CDR3 DNA sequence: TGTGCCAGCAGGTTAGACAGCTACGAGCAGTACTTC.

The genes are TRBV7-9 and TRBJ1-1; D is perhaps TRBD1 (5 bases). The ends were cut back, 4 bases at V and 3 bases at J, with 18 bases in the middle. The CDR3 is 16 amino acids. The V gene's germline CDR1 is SEHNR and CDR2 FQNEAQ (reference sequence). This chain's CDR3 is CASSYTPAGAYTEAFF. The CDR3 nucleotides read TGTGCCAGCAGCTACACCCCCGCCGGGGCCTACACTGAAGCTTTCTTT. The full variable domain, completed using reference TRBV7-9 and TRBJ1-1, is DTGVSQNPRHKITKRGQNVTFRCDPISEHNRLYWYRQTLGQGPEFLTYFQNEAQLEKSRLLSDRFSAERPKGSFSTLEIQRTEQGDSAMYLCASSYTPAGAYTEAFFGQGTRLTVV.